Listed below are T cell receptor beta chains from one sample, sequenced in a study of cytomegalovirus exposure and HLA in healthy donors. The assay was immunoSEQ multiplex PCR, and TCRdb's table has in-frame clones only and misses some. The specimen's table records tens of thousands of clones. Source material: PBMCs. The receptors shown here come from a man aged 40-49 years in good health and CMV-seronegative. Each CDR3 is given with its conserved first and last residue. Each record gives: J gene, V gene, D gene, CDR3 protein, CDR3 DNA. A D gene is named only where the DNA matches it firmly.

j_call: TRBJ1-1; v_call: TRBV4-2; d_call: .; cdr3_aa: CASSQDLMGQGYTEAFF; cdr3_nt: TGTGCCAGCAGCCAAGATTTAATGGGGCAAGGCTACACTGAAGCTTTCTTT
j_call: TRBJ1-1; v_call: TRBV19; d_call: .; cdr3_aa: CASSIPGELGAFF; cdr3_nt: TGTGCCAGTAGTATTCCCGGGGAGCTCGGAGCTTTCTTT
j_call: TRBJ1-4; v_call: TRBV5-1; d_call: .; cdr3_aa: CASSPGANEKLFF; cdr3_nt: TGCGCCAGCAGTCCGGGGGCTAATGAAAAACTGTTTTTT
j_call: TRBJ1-1; v_call: TRBV29-1; d_call: .; cdr3_aa: CSVEQGQRVQTEAFF; cdr3_nt: TGCAGCGTTGAGCAGGGCCAACGTGTTCAAACTGAAGCTTTCTTT
j_call: TRBJ1-6; v_call: TRBV5-6; d_call: .; cdr3_aa: CASSSGASSGSPLHF; cdr3_nt: TGTGCCAGCAGCTCAGGTGCTTCCAGTGGATCACCCCTCCACTTT
j_call: TRBJ2-5; v_call: TRBV28; d_call: .; cdr3_aa: CASRFLGGGQTQYF; cdr3_nt: TGTGCCAGCAGGTTTCTTGGGGGGGGGCAGACCCAGTACTTC
j_call: TRBJ1-2; v_call: TRBV27; d_call: .; cdr3_aa: CASSFYGVGNGYTF; cdr3_nt: TGTGCCAGCAGTTTTTACGGGGTTGGAAATGGCTACACCTTC
j_call: TRBJ1-4; v_call: TRBV18; d_call: TRBD1; cdr3_aa: CASSPQQGATNEKLFF; cdr3_nt: TGTGCCAGCTCACCTCAACAGGGGGCAACTAATGAAAAACTGTTTTTT
j_call: TRBJ1-5; v_call: TRBV28; d_call: TRBD1; cdr3_aa: CASSPRDRRIQPQHF; cdr3_nt: TGTGCCAGCAGTCCCCGGGACAGGCGCATTCAGCCCCAGCATTTT
j_call: TRBJ1-2; v_call: TRBV7-2; d_call: TRBD1; cdr3_aa: CASSLGDRGHNYGYTF; cdr3_nt: TGTGCCAGCAGCTTGGGGGACAGGGGGCATAACTATGGCTACACCTTC
j_call: TRBJ2-3; v_call: TRBV18; d_call: .; cdr3_aa: CASSPPFEETDTQYF; cdr3_nt: TGTGCCAGCTCCCCTCCCTTCGAGGAAACAGATACGCAGTATTTT
j_call: TRBJ1-5; v_call: TRBV5-5; d_call: .; cdr3_aa: CASSLDFTADQPQHF; cdr3_nt: TGTGCCAGCAGCTTGGATTTTACAGCGGATCAGCCCCAGCATTTT
j_call: TRBJ2-1; v_call: TRBV2; d_call: .; cdr3_aa: CASSVGLSSYNEQFF; cdr3_nt: TGTGCCAGCAGTGTGGGGCTGAGCTCCTACAATGAGCAGTTCTTC
j_call: TRBJ1-1; v_call: TRBV5-1; d_call: .; cdr3_aa: CASSLVPGSTEAFF; cdr3_nt: TGCGCCAGCAGCTTGGTACCAGGAAGCACTGAAGCTTTCTTT
j_call: TRBJ1-2; v_call: TRBV9; d_call: .; cdr3_aa: CASSPPGEGDYYGYTF; cdr3_nt: TGTGCCAGCAGCCCCCCAGGAGAGGGAGACTACTATGGCTACACCTTC
j_call: TRBJ2-7; v_call: TRBV5-1; d_call: TRBD2; cdr3_aa: CASSWGGDLYEQYF; cdr3_nt: TGCGCCAGCAGCTGGGGAGGGGATCTCTACGAGCAGTACTTC
j_call: TRBJ1-4; v_call: TRBV10-3; d_call: .; cdr3_aa: CAISESQEKLFF; cdr3_nt: TGTGCCATCAGTGAGTCACAGGAAAAACTGTTTTTT
j_call: TRBJ2-7; v_call: TRBV28; d_call: TRBD2; cdr3_aa: CASTHSGGAYEQYF; cdr3_nt: TGTGCCAGCACGCATAGCGGGGGGGCCTACGAGCAGTACTTC
j_call: TRBJ2-7; v_call: TRBV5-4; d_call: TRBD1; cdr3_aa: CASSLDRGYEQYF; cdr3_nt: TGTGCCAGCAGCTTAGACAGGGGCTACGAGCAGTACTTC
j_call: TRBJ2-7; v_call: TRBV7-8; d_call: TRBD2; cdr3_aa: CASTSSGSSYEQYF; cdr3_nt: TGTGCCAGCACCAGTAGCGGGAGCTCCTACGAGCAGTACTTC
j_call: TRBJ2-7; v_call: TRBV27; d_call: TRBD1; cdr3_aa: CASSRDRAHEQYF; cdr3_nt: TGTGCCAGCAGCCGGGACAGGGCTCACGAGCAGTACTTC
j_call: TRBJ1-1; v_call: TRBV7-2; d_call: TRBD1; cdr3_aa: CASSTSGGNTEAFF; cdr3_nt: TGTGCCAGCAGCACCTCAGGGGGGAACACTGAAGCTTTCTTT
j_call: TRBJ2-7; v_call: TRBV4-2; d_call: TRBD1; cdr3_aa: CASSQAGTGSSYEQYF; cdr3_nt: TGTGCCAGCAGCCAAGCCGGGACAGGTTCCTCCTACGAGCAGTACTTC
j_call: TRBJ2-7; v_call: TRBV13; d_call: TRBD1; cdr3_aa: CASSPTGGYEQYF; cdr3_nt: TGTGCCAGCAGCCCAACAGGGGGGTACGAGCAGTACTTC
j_call: TRBJ2-1; v_call: TRBV5-4; d_call: TRBD2; cdr3_aa: CASSLVSGAYNEQFF; cdr3_nt: TGTGCCAGCAGCTTGGTTAGCGGGGCTTACAATGAGCAGTTCTTC
j_call: TRBJ2-3; v_call: TRBV2; d_call: TRBD1; cdr3_aa: CASSLRQGGTDTQYF; cdr3_nt: TGTGCCAGCAGCCTCAGACAGGGAGGCACAGATACGCAGTATTTT
j_call: TRBJ1-1; v_call: TRBV30; d_call: TRBD1; cdr3_aa: CAWARDRGVLSMNTEAFF; cdr3_nt: TGTGCCTGGGCCCGGGACAGGGGCGTTCTCAGCATGAACACTGAAGCTTTCTTT
j_call: TRBJ2-3; v_call: TRBV4-1; d_call: TRBD2; cdr3_aa: CASSQGRAIAGGRTDTQYF; cdr3_nt: TGCGCCAGCAGCCAAGGTCGAGCGATAGCGGGGGGCCGCACAGATACGCAGTATTTT
j_call: TRBJ1-5; v_call: TRBV7-8; d_call: .; cdr3_aa: CASSLRAEQPQHF; cdr3_nt: TGTGCCAGCAGCTTAAGAGCCGAACAGCCCCAGCATTTT
j_call: TRBJ2-7; v_call: TRBV19; d_call: TRBD2; cdr3_aa: CASSLRTSGGYEQYF; cdr3_nt: TGTGCCAGTAGTCTCCGGACTAGCGGGGGTTACGAGCAGTACTTC
j_call: TRBJ2-1; v_call: TRBV18; d_call: .; cdr3_aa: CASSPGDNAEQFF; cdr3_nt: TGTGCCAGCTCACCTGGGGACAATGCTGAGCAGTTCTTC
j_call: TRBJ1-3; v_call: TRBV6-5; d_call: TRBD1; cdr3_aa: CATRQGASGNTIYF; cdr3_nt: TGTGCCACCAGACAGGGGGCGTCTGGAAACACCATATATTTT
j_call: TRBJ2-7; v_call: TRBV7-7; d_call: TRBD1; cdr3_aa: CASSLGTGGEYEQYF; cdr3_nt: TGTGCTAGCAGCTTAGGCACAGGGGGAGAGTACGAGCAGTACTTC
j_call: TRBJ2-7; v_call: TRBV5-1; d_call: TRBD1; cdr3_aa: CASSWDETGFEQYF; cdr3_nt: TGCGCCAGCAGCTGGGATGAGACAGGGTTTGAGCAGTACTTC
j_call: TRBJ1-4; v_call: TRBV7-9; d_call: TRBD1; cdr3_aa: CASSLELTGGNEKLFF; cdr3_nt: TGTGCCAGCAGCTTAGAACTTACAGGGGGAAATGAAAAACTGTTTTTT
j_call: TRBJ2-5; v_call: TRBV30; d_call: TRBD1; cdr3_aa: CAWSSRWTGRQETQYF; cdr3_nt: TGTGCCTGGAGTTCCCGTTGGACAGGGAGGCAAGAGACCCAGTACTTC
j_call: TRBJ2-7; v_call: TRBV9; d_call: TRBD1; cdr3_aa: CASSSEDRPTPHF; cdr3_nt: TGTGCCAGCAGCTCAGAGGACAGGCCAACTCCGCACTTC
j_call: TRBJ1-2; v_call: TRBV6-1; d_call: .; cdr3_aa: CASSDSGTTNYGYTF; cdr3_nt: TGTGCCAGCAGTGACTCCGGGACAACTAACTATGGCTACACCTTC
j_call: TRBJ2-7; v_call: TRBV7-6; d_call: TRBD1; cdr3_aa: CASSAAQGVSYEQYF; cdr3_nt: TGTGCCAGCAGCGCCGCCCAGGGGGTCTCCTACGAGCAGTACTTC
j_call: TRBJ1-2; v_call: TRBV25-1; d_call: .; cdr3_aa: CASRPIAGYGYTF; cdr3_nt: TGTGCCAGCAGACCAATCGCAGGGTACGGCTACACCTTC